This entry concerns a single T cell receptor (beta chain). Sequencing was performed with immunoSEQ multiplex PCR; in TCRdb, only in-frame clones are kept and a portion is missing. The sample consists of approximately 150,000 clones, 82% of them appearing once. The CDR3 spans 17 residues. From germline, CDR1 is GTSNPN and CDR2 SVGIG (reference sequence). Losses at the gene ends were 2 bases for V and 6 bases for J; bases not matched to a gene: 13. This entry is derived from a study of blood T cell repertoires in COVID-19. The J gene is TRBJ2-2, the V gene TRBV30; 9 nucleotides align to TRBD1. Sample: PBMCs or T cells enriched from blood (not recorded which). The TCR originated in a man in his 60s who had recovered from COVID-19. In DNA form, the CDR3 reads TGTGCCTGGAGTAAAAAAACCGGGACAGGGATCCCCGGGGAGCTGTTTTTT. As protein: CAWSKKTGTGIPGELFF.